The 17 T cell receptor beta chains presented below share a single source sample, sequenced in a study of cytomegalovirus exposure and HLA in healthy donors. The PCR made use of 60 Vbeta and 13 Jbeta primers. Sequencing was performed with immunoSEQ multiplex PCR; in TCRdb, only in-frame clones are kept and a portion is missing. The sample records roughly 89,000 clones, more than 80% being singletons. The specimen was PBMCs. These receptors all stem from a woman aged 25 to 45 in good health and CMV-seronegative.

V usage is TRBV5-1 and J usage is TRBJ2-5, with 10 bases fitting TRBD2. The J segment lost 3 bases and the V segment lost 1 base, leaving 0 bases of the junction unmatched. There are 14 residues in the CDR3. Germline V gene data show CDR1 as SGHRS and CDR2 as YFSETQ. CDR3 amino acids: CASSLLAGEETQYF. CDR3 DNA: TGCGCCAGCAGCTTGCTAGCGGGAGAAGAGACCCAGTACTTC.

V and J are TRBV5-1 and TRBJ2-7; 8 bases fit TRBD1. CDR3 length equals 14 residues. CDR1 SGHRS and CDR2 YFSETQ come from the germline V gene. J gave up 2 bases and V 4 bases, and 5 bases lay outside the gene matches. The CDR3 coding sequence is TGCGCCAGCAGCCTTAGGGACAGGACCTACGAGCAGTACTTC. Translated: CASSLRDRTYEQYF.

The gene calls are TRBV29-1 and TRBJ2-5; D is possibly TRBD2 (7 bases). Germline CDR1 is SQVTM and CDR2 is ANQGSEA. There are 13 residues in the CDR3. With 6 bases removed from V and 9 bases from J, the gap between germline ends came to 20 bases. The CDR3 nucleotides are TGCAGCGTGACAATTTGGGGGGAGGGGGCCCAGTACTTC. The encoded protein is CSVTIWGEGAQYF.

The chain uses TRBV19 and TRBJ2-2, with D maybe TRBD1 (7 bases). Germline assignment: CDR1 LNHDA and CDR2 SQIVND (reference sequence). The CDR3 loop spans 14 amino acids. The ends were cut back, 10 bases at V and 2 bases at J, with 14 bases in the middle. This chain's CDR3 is CATRGTVNTGELFF. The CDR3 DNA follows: TGTGCCACCCGCGGGACAGTAAACACCGGGGAGCTGTTTTTT.

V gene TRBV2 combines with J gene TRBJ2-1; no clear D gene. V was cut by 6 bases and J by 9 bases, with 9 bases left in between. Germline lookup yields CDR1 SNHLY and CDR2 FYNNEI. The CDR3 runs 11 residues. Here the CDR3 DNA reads TGTGCCAGCAGCGCTAGGCTTGAGCAGTTCTTC. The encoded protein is CASSARLEQFF.

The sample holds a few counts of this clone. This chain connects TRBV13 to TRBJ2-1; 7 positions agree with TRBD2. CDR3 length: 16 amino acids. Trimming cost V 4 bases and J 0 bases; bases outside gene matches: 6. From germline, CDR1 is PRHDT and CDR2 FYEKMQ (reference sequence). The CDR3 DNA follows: TGTGCCAGCAGCTCCTCCGGACTAGGCTCCTACAATGAGCAGTTCTTC. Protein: CASSSSGLGSYNEQFF.

CDR3 amino acids: CASRFSMGSSEQFF. As DNA, the CDR3 is TGTGCCAGCAGGTTCTCCATGGGGAGCAGTGAGCAGTTCTTC. This rearrangement joins TRBV2 to TRBJ2-1; D perhaps matches TRBD2 (5 bases). The germline V and J ends were trimmed by 6 bases and 9 bases, with 18 bases remaining between them. Germline CDR1 SNHLY, CDR2 FYNNEI. The CDR3 runs to 14 residues.

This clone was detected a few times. CDR3 DNA sequence: TGTGCCAGCAGCCAAAGAGCCGGGACAGGGGGTGGCTACACCTTC. This gives the protein CASSQRAGTGGGYTF. V is TRBV14 and J is TRBJ1-2; TRBD1 matches 11 bases. Germline lookup yields CDR1 SGHDN and CDR2 FVKESK. The CDR3 totals 15 residues. V shed 2 bases and J 7 bases; nucleotides not matched to a gene: 6. The whole variable domain, remainder taken from reference TRBV14 and TRBJ1-2, is EAGVTQFPSHSVIEKGQTVTLRCDPISGHDNLYWYRRVMGKEIKFLLHFVKESKQDESGMPNNRFLAERTGGTYSTLKVQPAELEDSGVYFCASSQRAGTGGGYTFGSGTRLTVV.

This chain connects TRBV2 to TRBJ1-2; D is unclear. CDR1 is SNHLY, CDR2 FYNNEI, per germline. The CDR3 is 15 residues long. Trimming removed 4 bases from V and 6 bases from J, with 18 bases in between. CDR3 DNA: TGTGCCAGCAGTGTGGCAGTCCTCCCTCGGGATGGCTACACCTTC. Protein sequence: CASSVAVLPRDGYTF.

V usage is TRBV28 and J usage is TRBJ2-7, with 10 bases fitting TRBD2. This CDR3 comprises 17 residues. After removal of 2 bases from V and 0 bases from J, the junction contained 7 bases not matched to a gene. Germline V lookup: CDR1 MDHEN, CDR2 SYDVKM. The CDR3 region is CASSLGSSGRPSYEQYF. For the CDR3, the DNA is TGTGCCAGCAGTTTAGGTAGTAGCGGGAGGCCCTCCTACGAGCAGTACTTC.

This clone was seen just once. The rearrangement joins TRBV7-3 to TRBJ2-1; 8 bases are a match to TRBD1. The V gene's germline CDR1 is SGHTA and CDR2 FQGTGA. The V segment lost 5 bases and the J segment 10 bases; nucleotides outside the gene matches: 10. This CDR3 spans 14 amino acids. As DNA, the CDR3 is TGTGCCAGCAGCCCCTCCAGGGGGCAGGCGGAGCAGTTCTTC. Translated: CASSPSRGQAEQFF.

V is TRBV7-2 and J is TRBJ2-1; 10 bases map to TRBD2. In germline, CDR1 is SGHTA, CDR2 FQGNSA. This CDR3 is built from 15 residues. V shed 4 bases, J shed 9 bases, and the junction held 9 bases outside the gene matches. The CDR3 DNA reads TGTGCCAGCAGCTCCACTCTAGCGGGAGTGGGTGAGCAGTTCTTC. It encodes CASSSTLAGVGEQFF.

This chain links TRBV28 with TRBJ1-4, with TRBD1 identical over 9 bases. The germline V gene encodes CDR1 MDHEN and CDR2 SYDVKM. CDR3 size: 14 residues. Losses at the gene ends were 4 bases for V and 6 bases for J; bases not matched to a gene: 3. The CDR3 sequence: CASSSGQGHEKLFF. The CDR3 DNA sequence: TGTGCCAGCAGTTCGGGACAGGGTCATGAAAAACTGTTTTTT. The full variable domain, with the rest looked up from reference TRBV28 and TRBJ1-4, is DVKVTQSSRYLVKRTGEKVFLECVQDMDHENMFWYRQDPGLGLRLIYFSYDVKMKEKGDIPEGYSVSREKKERFSLILESASTNQTSMYLCASSSGQGHEKLFFGSGTQLSVL.

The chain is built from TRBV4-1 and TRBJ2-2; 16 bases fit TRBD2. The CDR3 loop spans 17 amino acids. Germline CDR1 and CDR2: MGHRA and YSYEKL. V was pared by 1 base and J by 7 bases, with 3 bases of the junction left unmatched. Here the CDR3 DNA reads TGCGCCAGCAGCCAAGGGGGACTAGCGGGAGGGGACGGGGAGCTGTTTTTT. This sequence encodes CASSQGGLAGGDGELFF.

In DNA form, the CDR3 reads TGTGCCAGCTCACCTCTTGGTACTGATCAGCCCCAGCATTTT. Translated, it gives CASSPLGTDQPQHF. This chain links TRBV18 with TRBJ1-5; D call uncertain. Germline V gene sequence: CDR1 KGHSH, CDR2 LQKENI. Trimming pared 3 bases from V and 5 bases from J, leaving 11 bases between. The CDR3 sequence is 14 residues long.

CDR3 in DNA: TGTGCCAGCAGCTTAACGGGACAGGGCACAGATACGCAGTATTTT. As protein: CASSLTGQGTDTQYF. This sequence joins TRBV7-3 and TRBJ2-3, with 8 bases fitting TRBD1. Germline CDR1 and CDR2: SGHTA and FQGTGA. This CDR3 has 15 residues. Losses at the gene ends were 0 bases for V and 1 base for J; bases not matched to a gene: 0.

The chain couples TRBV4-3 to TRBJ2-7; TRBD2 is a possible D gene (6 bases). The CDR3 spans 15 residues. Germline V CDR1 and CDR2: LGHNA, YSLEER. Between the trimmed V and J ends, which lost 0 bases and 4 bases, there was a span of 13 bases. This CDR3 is CASSQEIAASYEQYF. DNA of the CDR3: TGCGCCAGCAGCCAAGAGATAGCGGCCTCGTACGAGCAGTACTTC.